Listed here are 19 T cell receptor beta chains from one sample, sequenced in a study of OX40 agonist ivuxolimab in advanced cancers. Clones were read by immunoSEQ multiplex PCR, and TCRdb kept only the in-frame ones, dropping some. The sample consists of approximately 50,000 clones, over 80% of them appearing once. Sequences were derived from CD4+ or CD8+ T cells sorted from blood, sampled in a trial of the OX40 agonist ivuxolimab. These receptors were collected from an adult with an advanced solid tumor such as melanoma, head and neck, liver or kidney cancer.

The gene calls are TRBV6-5 and TRBJ1-1; D might be TRBD1 (5 bases). This CDR3 spans 15 amino acids. Trimming shortened V by 1 base and J by 1 base, and 10 bases separated the two germline ends. CDR1 and CDR2 from the germline V gene are MNHEY and SVGAGI. This CDR3 reads CASSYLGAWNTEAFF. The CDR3 coding sequence is TGTGCCAGCAGTTACTTAGGGGCTTGGAACACTGAAGCTTTCTTT.

The CDR3 spells CASSWTGVYEAFF. Written as DNA, the CDR3 is TGTGCCAGCAGCTGGACAGGGGTCTATGAAGCTTTCTTT. J is TRBJ1-1 and V is TRBV7-2, with TRBD1 matching over 9 bases. The CDR3 contains 13 residues. The J segment lost 7 bases and the V segment lost 4 bases, leaving 4 bases of the junction unmatched. CDR1 and CDR2 (germline): SGHTA, FQGNSA.

The CDR3 here is CSVEASTGSNEQFF. The DNA for the CDR3 is TGCAGCGTTGAAGCTAGTACAGGGTCCAATGAGCAGTTCTTC. The V gene is TRBV29-1, the J gene TRBJ2-1; a possible D gene is TRBD1 (6 bases). Germline lookup yields CDR1 SQVTM and CDR2 ANQGSEA. The CDR3 is made up of 14 amino acids. Trimming took 1 base from V and 6 from J, leaving 13 bases between them.

The chain carries TRBV13 and TRBJ2-1; 10 bases are a match to TRBD2. The CDR3 has 15 amino acids. In germline, CDR1 is PRHDT, CDR2 FYEKMQ (reference sequence). V lost 5 bases, J lost 7 bases, and 8 bases stayed unmatched. CDR3 nucleotides: TGTGCCAGCAGCCTGTCCGGAGCGGGAGGGAATGAGCAGTTCTTC. It codes for CASSLSGAGGNEQFF.

This clone was picked up a small number of times. The chain couples TRBV5-1 to TRBJ2-3; perhaps TRBD2 as D (5 bases). Trimming stripped 2 bases from V and 0 bases from J, with 7 bases between. This CDR3 region has 14 residues. Germline V lookup: CDR1 SGHRS, CDR2 YFSETQ. Here the CDR3 DNA reads TGCGCCAGCAGCTTTCCGGGGAGCACAGATACGCAGTATTTT. Its translation: CASSFPGSTDTQYF.

This sequence joins TRBV28 and TRBJ1-2; D possibly corresponds to TRBD1 (5 bases). The CDR3 is made up of 13 amino acids. Germline V gene data show CDR1 as MDHEN and CDR2 as SYDVKM. The V end was cut by 6 bases, the J end by 5 bases, with 13 bases between. The CDR3 region is CASRSGQGYGYTF. Here the CDR3 DNA reads TGTGCCAGCAGATCAGGGCAGGGTTATGGCTACACCTTC.

V and J are TRBV5-1 and TRBJ2-1, with D possibly TRBD2 on 5 matching bases. CDR1 SGHRS and CDR2 YFSETQ come from the germline V gene. This CDR3 is 14 amino acids long. V shed 0 bases and J shed 3 bases, with 7 bases lying between them. The CDR3 DNA sequence: TGCGCCAGCAGCTTGGCACTAGTCTACAATGAGCAGTTCTTC. Translating it yields CASSLALVYNEQFF.

The chain joins TRBV14 to TRBJ1-1; 9 bases line up with TRBD1. The length of the CDR3 is 14 residues. Trimming removed 5 bases from V and 6 bases from J; junction bases left unmatched: 7. Germline values: CDR1 SGHDN, CDR2 FVKESK. The DNA for the CDR3 is TGTGCCAGCAGCGCACAGGGGGCGAGAGCTGAAGCTTTCTTT. Its protein product is CASSAQGARAEAFF.

The genes are TRBV5-6 and TRBJ2-3, with 8 bases aligning to TRBD2. The CDR3 contains 15 residues. Germline assignment: CDR1 SGHDT and CDR2 YYEEEE. V was clipped by 5 bases and J by 5 bases; unmatched bases: 10. The CDR3 reads CASRIIAGSGDTQYF. CDR3 DNA sequence: TGTGCCAGCAGGATTATAGCGGGGTCCGGAGATACGCAGTATTTT.

The chain recombines TRBV15 with TRBJ2-3; D is possibly TRBD1 (7 bases). Between the trimmed V and J ends, which lost 3 bases and 2 bases, there was a span of 15 bases. The germline CDR1 and CDR2 sequences are LNHNV and YYDKDF (reference sequence). The CDR3 extends over 16 amino acids. The CDR3 spells CATSRQGGRFTDTQYF. The CDR3 DNA follows: TGTGCCACCAGCAGGCAGGGGGGCAGATTCACAGATACGCAGTATTTT.

The chain joins TRBV7-9 to TRBJ1-2, with D perhaps matching TRBD1 (6 bases). Trimming removed 5 bases from V and 4 bases from J, with 14 bases in between. This CDR3 has 14 amino acids. CDR1 SEHNR and CDR2 FQNEAQ come from the germline V gene (reference sequence). The CDR3 sequence: CASSSSEQGYGYTF. CDR3 DNA sequence: TGTGCCAGCAGCAGTTCAGAACAGGGCTATGGCTACACCTTC.

CDR3 in amino acids: CASSLIGGQALENQPQHF. In DNA form, the CDR3 reads TGTGCCAGCAGCTTAATTGGTGGTCAGGCCCTTGAGAATCAGCCCCAGCATTTT. The chain is built from TRBV7-8 and TRBJ1-5; D is unclear. The germline CDR1 and CDR2 sequences are SGHVS and FQNEAQ. V dropped 2 bases and J dropped 4 bases, with 21 bases sitting between them. This CDR3 spans 18 amino acids.

This clone was observed a few times. The chain is built from TRBV2 and TRBJ1-6; D is uncertain. The CDR3 length is 15 residues. V lost 7 bases and J 0 bases, leaving 10 bases between the germline ends. The germline gives CDR1 SNHLY, CDR2 FYNNEI. CDR3 loop: CASTLEASYNSPLHF. The CDR3 nucleotides are TGTGCCAGCACCTTAGAGGCCTCCTATAATTCACCCCTCCACTTT.

The chain couples TRBV5-8 to TRBJ1-6; a possible D gene is TRBD1 (5 bases). V was shortened by 1 base and J by 0 bases, with 11 bases between the two germline ends. This CDR3 is built from 17 residues. Looked up from germline, CDR1 is SGHTS and CDR2 is YDEGEE. CDR3 sequence reads: CASSLQGASSYNSPLHF. CDR3 nucleotides: TGTGCCAGCAGCTTGCAGGGTGCCTCCTCCTATAATTCACCCCTCCACTTT.

The CDR3 loop is CASSPRGSGDQETQYF. For the CDR3, the DNA is TGTGCCAGCAGCCCTCGAGGTAGCGGGGACCAAGAGACCCAGTACTTC. The chain is built from TRBV7-2 and TRBJ2-5; the match to TRBD2 covers 8 bases. The junction had 8 bases not matched to a gene; V was cut back by 5 bases and J by 0 bases. Germline V gene lookup returns CDR1 SGHTA and CDR2 FQGNSA. CDR3 length: 16 residues. Full variable domain (remainder filled in from reference TRBV7-2 and TRBJ2-5): GAGVSQSPSNKVTEKGKDVELRCDPISGHTALYWYRQSLGQGLEFLIYFQGNSAPDKSGLPSDRFSAERTGGSVSTLTIQRTQQEDSAVYLCASSPRGSGDQETQYFGPGTRLLVL.

The V gene is TRBV28, the J gene TRBJ1-5; D uncertain. Germline V gene data show CDR1 as MDHEN and CDR2 as SYDVKM. This CDR3 region has 15 residues. Trimming removed 5 bases at V and 0 bases at J, with 11 bases between. In nucleotides, the CDR3 is TGTGCCAGCAGTCCCCTAGGCAGTAGCAATCAGCCCCAGCATTTT. It yields the protein CASSPLGSSNQPQHF.

This CDR3 reads CASSLQGDEQFF. For the CDR3, the DNA is TGCGCCAGCAGCCTACAGGGGGATGAGCAGTTCTTC. This chain links TRBV5-1 with TRBJ2-1, with 8 bases matching TRBD1. V shed 4 bases and J 8 bases; nucleotides not matched to a gene: 2. CDR3 length: 12 residues. The germline CDR1 and CDR2 sequences are SGHRS and YFSETQ.

V usage is TRBV2 and J usage is TRBJ1-5; D unclear. The CDR3 has 15 amino acids. V lost 8 bases to trimming and J lost 0 bases, with 14 bases between them. Germline CDR1 SNHLY, CDR2 FYNNEI. The CDR3 is CASGPPRNSNQPQHF. In nucleotides, the CDR3 is TGTGCCAGCGGCCCCCCCCGGAATAGCAATCAGCCCCAGCATTTT.

The CDR3 DNA reads as TGTGCCAGCAGTTGGGGCCCTACAGGGAACTATGGCTACACCTTC. Translated: CASSWGPTGNYGYTF. The chain recombines TRBV28 with TRBJ1-2, with a weak D call TRBD1 (6 bases). The CDR3 loop spans 15 amino acids. Germline assignment: CDR1 MDHEN and CDR2 SYDVKM. V lost 4 bases and J 2 bases, leaving 14 bases between the germline ends.